Below, 9 T cell receptor beta chains from the same sample are listed, as sequenced in a study of shared clonotypes between healthy human individuals. Method: immunoSEQ multiplex PCR; TCRdb's copy keeps in-frame clones and lacks some. The data contain roughly 760,000 clones, less than 85% of them singletons. The sample taken for sequencing was memory CD4+ T cells sorted from blood. The sample's subset: CD45RA-negative fraction. The receptors come from a young woman in good health.

This clone came up once. A much larger clone differs from this one at a single base, so this may be a read error. The CDR3 reads CASRGRMNTEAFF. CDR3 nucleotides: TGTGCCAGCAGGGGACGGATGAACACTGAAGCTTTCTTT. The chain couples TRBV6-5 to TRBJ1-1; weak D call: TRBD1 (5 bases). V was trimmed by 6 bases and J by 0 bases, leaving 8 bases between them. Germline assignment: CDR1 MNHEY and CDR2 SVGAGI. The CDR3 covers 13 residues.

This chain connects TRBV27 to TRBJ2-7; 9 nucleotides line up with TRBD1. The CDR3 runs 15 residues. The J segment lost 6 bases and the V segment lost 4 bases, leaving 10 bases of the junction unmatched. Germline V CDR1 and CDR2: MNHEY, SMNVEV (reference sequence). The CDR3 nucleotides are TGTGCCAGCAGTTCTTCCGGGACAGGGTTGCGCGAGCAGTACTTC. Amino acids: CASSSSGTGLREQYF.

The chain combines TRBV6-1 with TRBJ1-1; 8 bases are a match to TRBD1. From germline, CDR1 is MNHNS and CDR2 SASEGT. Unmatched junction bases numbered 15, after V lost 4 bases and J lost 5 bases. The CDR3 runs to 17 residues. The CDR3 spells CASSADWGQGASTEAFF. The DNA of the CDR3 is TGTGCCAGCAGTGCTGACTGGGGGCAGGGGGCAAGTACTGAAGCTTTCTTT.

This clone showed up just a few times. The V gene is TRBV5-1, the J gene TRBJ1-1; the D is unclear. V lost 1 base and J lost 2, with 18 bases in between. The V gene's germline CDR1 is SGHRS and CDR2 YFSETQ. The CDR3 spans 17 residues. The CDR3, as DNA: TGCGCCAGCAGCTTGCTCGTCAGGTCCGCATCCAACACTGAAGCTTTCTTT. This translates into CASSLLVRSASNTEAFF.

The chain has TRBV6-1 and TRBJ1-2; D is unresolved. V was pared by 7 bases and J by 7 bases, with 16 bases between. The germline gives CDR1 MNHNS, CDR2 SASEGT. The CDR3 has 13 amino acids. The chain's CDR3 is CASTAGQMGGYTF. The CDR3 DNA reads TGTGCCAGCACAGCCGGGCAGATGGGTGGCTACACCTTC.

This clone was picked up a small number of times. This sequence joins TRBV7-8 and TRBJ1-5; no clear D. Germline CDR1 is SGHVS and CDR2 is FQNEAQ. The CDR3 has 14 amino acids. V was trimmed by 4 bases and J by 2 bases, leaving 9 bases between them. The CDR3 DNA follows: TGTGCCAGCAGCTCCGCGACCGGCAATCAGCCCCAGCATTTT. It codes for CASSSATGNQPQHF.

This clone was picked up one time. The V gene is TRBV7-2, the J gene TRBJ2-1; tentatively, D is TRBD2 (6 bases). The CDR3 is made up of 13 amino acids. Germline CDR1 reads SGHTA; CDR2 reads FQGNSA. Deletions cut 4 bases from V and 6 bases from J, with 10 bases between. The CDR3 loop is CASSSGVANEQFF. The CDR3, as DNA: TGTGCCAGCAGCTCGGGGGTAGCCAATGAGCAGTTCTTC.

Written as DNA, the CDR3 is TGTGCCAGCAGTGAATTTGGGTCGGGCACTGAAGCTTTCTTT. Encoded protein: CASSEFGSGTEAFF. The rearrangement links TRBV25-1 to TRBJ1-1; D uncertain. CDR3 length: 14 residues. Germline lookup yields CDR1 MGHDK and CDR2 SYGVNS. V lost 1 base to trimming and J lost 4 bases, with 10 bases between them.

This rearrangement joins TRBV9 to TRBJ2-3, with D tentatively TRBD2 (7 bases). This CDR3 comprises 18 residues. The ends were cut back, 3 bases at V and 0 bases at J, with 20 bases in the middle. CDR1 is SGDLS, CDR2 YYNGEE, per germline. The CDR3 spells CASSGRTGGSYSTDTQYF. The CDR3 nucleotides are TGTGCCAGCAGCGGGAGAACGGGGGGCTCATATAGCACAGATACGCAGTATTTT.